The rows below give T cell receptor beta chains drawn from one sample of a study of T cells in Graves' hyperthyroidism and ophthalmopathy. MiXCR was run by TCRdb on the multiplex PCR reads, yielding one entry per CDR3 protein. The repertoire holds under 500,000 distinct CDR3 sequences, about 14% seen once, with around 27% in the top ten. Sequencing was done on a sample of blood. Every receptor here comes from a man aged 45-65 years with Graves' ophthalmopathy. CDR3s include the opening cysteine and the closing phenylalanine or tryptophan. The D gene is left open where the match is weak. Some rows have no size entry. The others give once, few or many, or a class for an expanded clone.

13,.,.,TRBV5-1,TRBJ2-1,TGCGCCAGCAGCCCGGACGGCCCGTGGGAGCAGTTCTTC,CASSPDGPWEQFF
14,.,many,TRBV20-1,TRBJ1-5,TGCAGTGCAACCCTACCCCAGGGGTTCGGGGCCCAGCATTTT,CSATLPQGFGAQHF
14,.,.,TRBV25-1,TRBJ1-4,TGTGCCAGCAGTGAACTCAGCACTGTGGAAAAACTGTTTTTT,CASSELSTVEKLFF
18,.,many,TRBV7-7,TRBJ2-2,TGTGCTAGCAGCCCGGAAACCGGGACAGCGGGCTTGACCGGGGAGCTGTTTTTT,CASSPETGTAGLTGELFF
14,.,many,TRBV20-1,TRBJ2-5,TGCAGTGCACGCCGGGCCCAAAACCAAGAGACCCAGTACTTC,CSARRAQNQETQYF
13,.,many,TRBV18,TRBJ1-2,TGTGCCAGCTCACCGGGGCGTAACTATGGCTACACCTTC,CASSPGRNYGYTF
16,.,many,TRBV3-1,TRBJ2-3,TGTGCCAGCAAACCCGACGGGGCCAACTTCACAGATACGCAGTATTTT,CASKPDGANFTDTQYF
12,TRBD1,.,TRBV3-1,TRBJ2-5,TGTGCCAGCAGCCAGGGGACAGGCTGTGAGTACTTC,CASSQGTGCEYF
14,TRBD2,.,TRBV20-1,TRBJ2-1,TGCAGTGCCGGGACTAGCGGGAGCCACAATGAGCAGTTCTTC,CSAGTSGSHNEQFF
12,.,once,TRBV25-1,TRBJ2-2,TGTGCCAGCAGTGTACAGGCCGGGGAGCTGTTTTTT,CASSVQAGELFF
14,.,many,TRBV28,TRBJ1-6,TGTGCCAGCAGTTTCCTACGGAGAAATTCACCCCTCCACTTT,CASSFLRRNSPLHF
15,TRBD1,many,TRBV7-9,TRBJ1-3,TGTGCCAGCAGCATGCCGGGACAGGGGGGAAACACCATATATTTT,CASSMPGQGGNTIYF